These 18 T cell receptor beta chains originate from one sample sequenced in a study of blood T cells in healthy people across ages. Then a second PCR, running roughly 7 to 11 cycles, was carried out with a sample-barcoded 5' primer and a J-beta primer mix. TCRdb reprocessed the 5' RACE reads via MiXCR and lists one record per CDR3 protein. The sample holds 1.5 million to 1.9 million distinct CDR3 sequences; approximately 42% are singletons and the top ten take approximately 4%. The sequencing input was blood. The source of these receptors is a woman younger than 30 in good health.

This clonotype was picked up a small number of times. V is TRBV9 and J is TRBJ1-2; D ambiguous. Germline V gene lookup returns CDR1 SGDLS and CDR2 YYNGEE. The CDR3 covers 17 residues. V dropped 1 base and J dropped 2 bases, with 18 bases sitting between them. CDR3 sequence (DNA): TGTGCCAGCAGCGTAACTCCAGACGCGGGGTCCAACTATGGCTACACCTTC. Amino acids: CASSVTPDAGSNYGYTF.

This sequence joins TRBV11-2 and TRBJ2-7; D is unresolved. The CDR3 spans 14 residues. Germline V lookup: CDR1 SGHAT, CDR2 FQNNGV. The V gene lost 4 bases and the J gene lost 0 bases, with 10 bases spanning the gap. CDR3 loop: CASSSLKGSYEQYF. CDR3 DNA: TGTGCCAGCAGCTCTCTGAAGGGCTCCTACGAGCAGTACTTC.

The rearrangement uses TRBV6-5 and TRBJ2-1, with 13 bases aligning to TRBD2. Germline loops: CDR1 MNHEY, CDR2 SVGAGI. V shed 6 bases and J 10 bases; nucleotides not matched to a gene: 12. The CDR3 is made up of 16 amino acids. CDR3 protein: CASSQGLAGVFHEQFF. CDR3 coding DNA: TGTGCCAGCAGCCAAGGACTAGCGGGAGTCTTCCACGAGCAGTTCTTC.

CDR3 coding DNA: TGTGCCAGCAGCCAGGGTATAAGGGAGGGCGGCACTGAAGCTTTCTTT. This gives the protein CASSQGIREGGTEAFF. The chain has TRBV21-1 and TRBJ1-1. TRBV21-1 is a pseudogene locus. The CDR3 sequence is 16 residues long.

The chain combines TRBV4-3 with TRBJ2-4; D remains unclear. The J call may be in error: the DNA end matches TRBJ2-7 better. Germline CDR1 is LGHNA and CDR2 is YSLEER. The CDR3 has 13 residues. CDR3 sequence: CASSQDIRYEQYF. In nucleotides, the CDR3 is TGCGCCAGCAGCCAAGATATCAGGTACGAGCAGTACTTC.

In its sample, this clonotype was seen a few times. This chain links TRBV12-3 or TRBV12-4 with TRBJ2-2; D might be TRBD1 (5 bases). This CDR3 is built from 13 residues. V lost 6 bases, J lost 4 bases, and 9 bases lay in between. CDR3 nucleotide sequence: TGTGCCAGCAGCAGACAGACCACCGGGGAGCTGTTTTTT. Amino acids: CASSRQTTGELFF.

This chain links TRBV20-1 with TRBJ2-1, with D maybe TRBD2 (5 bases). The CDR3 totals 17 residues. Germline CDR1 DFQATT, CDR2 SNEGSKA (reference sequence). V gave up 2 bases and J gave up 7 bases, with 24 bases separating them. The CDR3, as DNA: TGCAGTGCTAGACGACCCCCATCCAGCGGAGGAGGAAATGAGCAGTTCTTC. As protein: CSARRPPSSGGGNEQFF.

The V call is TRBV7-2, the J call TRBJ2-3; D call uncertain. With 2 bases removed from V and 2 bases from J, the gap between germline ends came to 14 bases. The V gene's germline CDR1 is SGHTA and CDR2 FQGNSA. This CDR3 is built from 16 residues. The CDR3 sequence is CASSLSMTDTTDTQYF. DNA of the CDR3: TGTGCCAGCAGCTTAAGTATGACCGATACCACAGATACGCAGTATTTT. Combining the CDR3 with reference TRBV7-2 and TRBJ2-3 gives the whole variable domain GAGVSQSPSNKVTEKGKDVELRCDPISGHTALYWYRQSLGQGLEFLIYFQGNSAPDKSGLPSDRFSAERTGGSVSTLTIQRTQQEDSAVYLCASSLSMTDTTDTQYFGPGTRLTVL.

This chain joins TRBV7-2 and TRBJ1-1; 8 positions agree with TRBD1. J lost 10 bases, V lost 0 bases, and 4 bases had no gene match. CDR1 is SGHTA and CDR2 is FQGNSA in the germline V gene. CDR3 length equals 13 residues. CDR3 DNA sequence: TGTGCCAGCAGCTTAGCGGGCAGGGGGCGAGCTTTCTTT. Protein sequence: CASSLAGRGRAFF.

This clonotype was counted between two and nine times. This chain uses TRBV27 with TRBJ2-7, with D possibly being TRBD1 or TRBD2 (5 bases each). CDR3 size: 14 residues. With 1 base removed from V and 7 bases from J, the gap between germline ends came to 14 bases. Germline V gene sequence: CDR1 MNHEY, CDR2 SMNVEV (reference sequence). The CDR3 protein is CASSLLGVDNEQYF. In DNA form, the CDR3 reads TGTGCCAGCAGTTTATTGGGGGTAGACAATGAGCAGTACTTC.

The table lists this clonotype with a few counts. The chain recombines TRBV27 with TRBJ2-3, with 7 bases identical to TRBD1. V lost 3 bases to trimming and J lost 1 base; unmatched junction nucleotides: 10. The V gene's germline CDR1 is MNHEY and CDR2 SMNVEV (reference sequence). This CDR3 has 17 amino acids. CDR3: CASSFGAVQGGTDTQYF. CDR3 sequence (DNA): TGTGCCAGCAGTTTTGGTGCGGTTCAGGGGGGCACAGATACGCAGTATTTT.

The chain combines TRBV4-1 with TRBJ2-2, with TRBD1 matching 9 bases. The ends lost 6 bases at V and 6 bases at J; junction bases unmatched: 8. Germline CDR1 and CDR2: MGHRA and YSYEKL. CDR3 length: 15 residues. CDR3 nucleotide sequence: TGCGCCAGCAGGGGGACAGGGAGATTCCCCGGGGAGCTGTTTTTT. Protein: CASRGTGRFPGELFF.

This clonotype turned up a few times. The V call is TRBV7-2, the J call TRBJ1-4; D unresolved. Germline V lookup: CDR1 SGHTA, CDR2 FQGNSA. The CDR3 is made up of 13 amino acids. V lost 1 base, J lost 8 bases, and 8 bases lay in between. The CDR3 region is CASSLEVGEKLFF. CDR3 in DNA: TGTGCCAGCAGCTTAGAGGTGGGCGAAAAACTGTTTTTT.

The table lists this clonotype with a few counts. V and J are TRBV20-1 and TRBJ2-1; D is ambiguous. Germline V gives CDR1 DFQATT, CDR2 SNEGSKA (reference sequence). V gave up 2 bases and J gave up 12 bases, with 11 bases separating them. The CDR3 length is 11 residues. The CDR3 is CSARNPGGQFF. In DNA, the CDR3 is TGCAGTGCTAGAAACCCGGGTGGGCAGTTCTTC.

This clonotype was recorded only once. The CDR3 spells CASSVVGSGDIQYF. The CDR3 nucleotides read TGTGCCAGCAGCGTAGTGGGGAGCGGGGACATTCAGTACTTC. This chain uses TRBV9 with TRBJ2-5; the match to TRBD2 covers 7 bases. Gene TRBJ2-4 matches the end of the DNA better, so the J call may be wrong. CDR1 is SGDLS and CDR2 is YYNGEE in the germline V gene. The CDR3 has 14 amino acids.

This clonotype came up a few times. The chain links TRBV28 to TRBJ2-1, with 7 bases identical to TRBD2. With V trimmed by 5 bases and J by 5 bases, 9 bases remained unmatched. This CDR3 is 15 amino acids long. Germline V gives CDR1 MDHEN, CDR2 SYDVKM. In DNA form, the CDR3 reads TGTGCCAGCAGTAACCCCCGGACTAGGGACAATGAGCAGTTCTTC. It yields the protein CASSNPRTRDNEQFF.

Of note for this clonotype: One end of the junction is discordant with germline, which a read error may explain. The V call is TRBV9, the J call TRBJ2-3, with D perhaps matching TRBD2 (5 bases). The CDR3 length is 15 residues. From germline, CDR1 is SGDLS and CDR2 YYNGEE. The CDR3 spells CASSVRVGNTDTQYF. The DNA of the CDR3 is TGTGCCAGTAGCGTAAGGGTGGGGAACACAGATACGCAGTATTTT.

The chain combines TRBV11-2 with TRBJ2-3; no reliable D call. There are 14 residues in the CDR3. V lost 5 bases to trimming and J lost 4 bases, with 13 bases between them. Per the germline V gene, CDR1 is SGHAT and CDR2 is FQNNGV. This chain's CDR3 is CASSPIIGADTQYF. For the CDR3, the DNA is TGTGCCAGCAGCCCCATTATAGGAGCAGATACGCAGTATTTT.